Only one count was recorded for the clone carrying this T cell receptor (beta chain). Per germline, CDR1 SGHTA and CDR2 FQGTGA. The length of the CDR3 is 15 residues. The germline V and J ends were trimmed by 1 base and 4 bases, with 13 bases remaining between them. These data are taken from a study of T cell responses to AZD1222 COVID-19 vaccine. Data came from immunoSEQ multiplex PCR; TCRdb stores just in-frame clones and leaves some out. In the table there are approximately 150,000 clones, over 90% of which are singletons. The source of this sequence is an adult in good health. Sequencing used peripheral blood, obtained on day 0 of AZD1222 vaccination. V usage is TRBV7-3 and J usage is TRBJ1-1; D ambiguous. CDR3 DNA sequence: TGTGCCAGCAGCTTAATTTCCGGACCAGGCACTGAAGCTTTCTTT. Translated: CASSLISGPGTEAFF.